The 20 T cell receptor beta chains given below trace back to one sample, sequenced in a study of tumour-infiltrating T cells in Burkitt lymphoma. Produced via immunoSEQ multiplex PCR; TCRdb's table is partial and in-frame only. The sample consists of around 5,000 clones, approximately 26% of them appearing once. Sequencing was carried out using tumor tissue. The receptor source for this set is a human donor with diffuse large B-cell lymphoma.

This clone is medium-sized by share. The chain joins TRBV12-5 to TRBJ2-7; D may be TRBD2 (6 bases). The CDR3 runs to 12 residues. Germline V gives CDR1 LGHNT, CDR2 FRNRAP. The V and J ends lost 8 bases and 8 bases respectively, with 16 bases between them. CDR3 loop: CASSSGPTQQYF. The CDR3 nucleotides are TGTGCTAGTTCGAGCGGGCCCACCCAGCAGTACTTC.

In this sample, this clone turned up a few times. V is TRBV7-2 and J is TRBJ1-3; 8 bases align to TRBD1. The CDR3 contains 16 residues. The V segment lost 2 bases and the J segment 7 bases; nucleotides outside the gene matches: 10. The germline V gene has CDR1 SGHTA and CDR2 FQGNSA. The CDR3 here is CASSLRVGQGANTIYF. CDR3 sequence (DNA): TGTGCCAGCAGCTTAAGGGTGGGGCAGGGGGCCAACACCATATATTTT.

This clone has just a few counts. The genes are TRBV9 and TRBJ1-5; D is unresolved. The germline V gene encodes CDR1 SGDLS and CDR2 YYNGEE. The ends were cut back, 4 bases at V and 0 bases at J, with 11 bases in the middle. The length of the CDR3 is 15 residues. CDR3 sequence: CASSIDTSSNQPQHF. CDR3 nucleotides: TGTGCCAGCAGCATCGACACGAGTAGCAATCAGCCCCAGCATTTT.

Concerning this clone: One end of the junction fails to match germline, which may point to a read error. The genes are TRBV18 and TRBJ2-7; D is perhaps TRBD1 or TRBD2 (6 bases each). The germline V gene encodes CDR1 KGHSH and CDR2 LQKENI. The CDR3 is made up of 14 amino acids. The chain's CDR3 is CASTPGEAWDEQYF. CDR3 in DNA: TGTGCCAGCACACCAGGGGAGGCCTGGGACGAGCAGTACTTC.

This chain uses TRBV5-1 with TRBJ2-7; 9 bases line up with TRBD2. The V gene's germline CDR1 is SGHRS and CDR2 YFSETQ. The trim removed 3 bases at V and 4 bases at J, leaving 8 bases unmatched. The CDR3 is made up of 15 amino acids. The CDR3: CASSSGLSGRYEQYF. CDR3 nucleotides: TGCGCCAGCAGCTCCGGACTAAGCGGGAGGTACGAGCAGTACTTC.

CDR3 residues: CASSRTGGDTEAFF. The DNA for the CDR3 is TGCGCCAGCAGCAGGACAGGGGGGGACACTGAAGCTTTCTTT. The V gene is TRBV5-1, the J gene TRBJ1-1; TRBD1 matches at 10 bases. J was trimmed by 3 bases and V by 4 bases; bases with no gene match: 3. Germline CDR1 is SGHRS and CDR2 is YFSETQ. CDR3 length: 14 residues. Combining the CDR3 with reference TRBV5-1 and TRBJ1-1 gives the whole variable domain KAGVTQTPRYLIKTRGQQVTLSCSPISGHRSVSWYQQTPGQGLQFLFEYFSETQRNKGNFPGRFSGRQFSNSRSEMNVSTLELGDSALYLCASSRTGGDTEAFFGQGTRLTVV.

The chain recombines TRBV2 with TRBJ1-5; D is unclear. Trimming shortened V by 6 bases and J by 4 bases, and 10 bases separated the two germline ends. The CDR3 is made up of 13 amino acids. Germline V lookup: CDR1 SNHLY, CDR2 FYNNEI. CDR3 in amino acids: CASRTATNQPQHF. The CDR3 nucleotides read TGTGCCAGCAGAACAGCTACGAATCAGCCCCAGCATTTT.

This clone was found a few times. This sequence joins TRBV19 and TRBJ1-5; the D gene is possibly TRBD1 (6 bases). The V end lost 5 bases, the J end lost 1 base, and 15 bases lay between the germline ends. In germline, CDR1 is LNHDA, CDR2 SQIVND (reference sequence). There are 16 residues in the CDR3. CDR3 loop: CASSPAGRGSNQPQHF. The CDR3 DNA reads TGTGCCAGTAGTCCCGCCGGCAGGGGAAGCAATCAGCCCCAGCATTTT.

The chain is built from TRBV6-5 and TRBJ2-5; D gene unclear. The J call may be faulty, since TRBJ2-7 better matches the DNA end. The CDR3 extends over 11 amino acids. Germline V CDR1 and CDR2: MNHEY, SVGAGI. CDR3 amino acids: CASSRRDEQYF. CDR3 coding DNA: TGTGCCAGCAGTCGTAGGGACGAGCAGTACTTC.

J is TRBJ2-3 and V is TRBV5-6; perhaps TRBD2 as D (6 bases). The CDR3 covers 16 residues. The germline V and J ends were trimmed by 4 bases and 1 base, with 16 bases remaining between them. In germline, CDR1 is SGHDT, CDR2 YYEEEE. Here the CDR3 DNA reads TGTGCCAGCAGCACCGGGACTGCCACTCGCACAGATACGCAGTATTTT. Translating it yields CASSTGTATRTDTQYF.

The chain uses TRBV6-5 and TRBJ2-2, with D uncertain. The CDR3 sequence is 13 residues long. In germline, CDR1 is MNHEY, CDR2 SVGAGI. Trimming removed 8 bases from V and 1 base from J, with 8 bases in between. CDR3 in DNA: TGTGCCAGCCGCGCATTGAACACCGGGGAGCTGTTTTTT. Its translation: CASRALNTGELFF.

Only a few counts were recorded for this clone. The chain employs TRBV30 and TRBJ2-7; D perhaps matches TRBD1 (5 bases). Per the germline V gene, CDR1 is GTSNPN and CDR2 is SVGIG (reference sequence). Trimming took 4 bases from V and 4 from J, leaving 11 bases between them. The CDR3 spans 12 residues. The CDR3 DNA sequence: TGTGCCTGGAATGCAGGGTGGTACGAGCAGTACTTC. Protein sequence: CAWNAGWYEQYF. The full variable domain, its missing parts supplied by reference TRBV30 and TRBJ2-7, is SQTIHQWPATLVQPVGSPLSLECTVEGTSNPNLYWYRQAAGRGLQLLFYSVGIGQISSEVPQNLSASRPQDRQFILSSKKLLLSDSGFYLCAWNAGWYEQYFGPGTRLTVT.

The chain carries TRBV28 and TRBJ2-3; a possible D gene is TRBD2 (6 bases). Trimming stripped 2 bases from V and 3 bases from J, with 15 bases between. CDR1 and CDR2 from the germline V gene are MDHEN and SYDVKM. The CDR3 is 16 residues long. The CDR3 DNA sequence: TGTGCCAGCAGTTTAGTCGGGAGATTCGTGACAGATACGCAGTATTTT. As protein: CASSLVGRFVTDTQYF.

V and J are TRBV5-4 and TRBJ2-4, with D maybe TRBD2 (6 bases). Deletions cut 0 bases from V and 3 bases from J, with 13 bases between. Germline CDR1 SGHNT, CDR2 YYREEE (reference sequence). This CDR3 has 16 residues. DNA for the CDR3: TGTGCCAGCAGCTTGGGGTCTCCTAGCGACAAAAACATTCAGTACTTC. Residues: CASSLGSPSDKNIQYF.

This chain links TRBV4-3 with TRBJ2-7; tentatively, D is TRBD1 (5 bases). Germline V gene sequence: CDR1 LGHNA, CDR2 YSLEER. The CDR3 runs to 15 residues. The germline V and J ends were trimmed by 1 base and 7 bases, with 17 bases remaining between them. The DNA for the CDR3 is TGCGCCAGCAGCCAAGTTAGGGGTTCAGGGCTTGAGCAGTACTTC. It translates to CASSQVRGSGLEQYF.

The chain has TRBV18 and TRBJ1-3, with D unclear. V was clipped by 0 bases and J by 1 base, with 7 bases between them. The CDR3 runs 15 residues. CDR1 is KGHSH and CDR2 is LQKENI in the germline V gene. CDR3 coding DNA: TGTGCCAGCTCACCACCGGCGGATTCTGGAAACACCATATATTTT. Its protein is CASSPPADSGNTIYF.

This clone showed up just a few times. CDR3 sequence reads: CASAREGTLRADTQYF. The CDR3 DNA reads TGTGCCAGCGCGAGGGAGGGGACACTCCGGGCAGATACGCAGTATTTT. This chain joins TRBV4-2 and TRBJ2-3, with D possibly matching TRBD2 (7 bases). The CDR3 is made up of 16 amino acids. V was trimmed by 8 bases and J by 4 bases, leaving 22 bases between them. The germline CDR1 and CDR2 sequences are LGHNA and YNFKEQ.

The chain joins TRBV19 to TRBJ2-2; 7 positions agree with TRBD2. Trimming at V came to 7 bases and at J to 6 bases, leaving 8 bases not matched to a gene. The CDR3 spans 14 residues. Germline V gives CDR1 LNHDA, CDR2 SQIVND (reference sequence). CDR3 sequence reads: CASNRREIAGELFF. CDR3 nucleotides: TGTGCCAGTAATCGGCGGGAGATCGCCGGGGAGCTGTTTTTT.

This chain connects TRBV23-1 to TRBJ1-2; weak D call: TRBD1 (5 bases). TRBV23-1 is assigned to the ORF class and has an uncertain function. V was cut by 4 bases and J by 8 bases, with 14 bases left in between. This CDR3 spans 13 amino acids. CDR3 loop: CASSRPGRSGYTF. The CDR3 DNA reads TGCGCCAGCAGTCGCCCGGGGCGTTCGGGCTACACCTTC.

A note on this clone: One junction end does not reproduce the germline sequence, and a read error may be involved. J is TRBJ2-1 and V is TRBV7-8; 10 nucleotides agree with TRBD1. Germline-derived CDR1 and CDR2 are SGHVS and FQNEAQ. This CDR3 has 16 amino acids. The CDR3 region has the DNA TGTGTCAGCAGCGCCTCCGGGACAGGGGTTGGCAATGAGCAGTTCTTC. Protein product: CVSSASGTGVGNEQFF. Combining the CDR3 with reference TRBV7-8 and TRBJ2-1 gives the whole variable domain GAGVSQSPRYKVAKRGQDVALRCDPISGHVSLFWYQQALGQGPEFLTYFQNEAQLDKSGLPSDRFFAERPEGSVSTLKIQRTQQEDSAVYLCVSSASGTGVGNEQFFGPGTRLTVL.